This TCR beta chain was sequenced during a study of Ad26.COV2.S vaccination and SARS-CoV-2 variants. Study-level information: In the COV1001 trial, the donor was in the Ad26.COV2.S arm.

Treatment defined: over 15 received Ad26.COV2.S at low or high dose, single or two shots; 5 received placebo; per-sample allocation not given. Specimen acquisition occurred on day 63 following the initial vaccine or placebo injection. Libraries were prepared by immunoSEQ multiplex PCR; TCRdb keeps only in-frame clonotypes and omits some of them. The sample lists around 400,000 clones; under 90% were seen once. Here the sequenced sample was peripheral blood, taken in a trial of Ad26.COV2.S vaccine versus placebo. The origin of this receptor is a person between 18 and 65 years old who received the Ad26.COV2.S COVID-19 vaccine or a placebo.

The CDR3, as DNA: TGTGCCAGCAGCTTGACTAGCGGATCCTACGAGCAGTACTTC. Translating gives CASSLTSGSYEQYF. This chain links TRBV5-6 with TRBJ2-7; TRBD2 matches 8 bases. The CDR3 has 14 amino acids. V lost 1 base and J lost 1; bases outside the gene matches: 1. The germline gives CDR1 SGHDT, CDR2 YYEEEE.